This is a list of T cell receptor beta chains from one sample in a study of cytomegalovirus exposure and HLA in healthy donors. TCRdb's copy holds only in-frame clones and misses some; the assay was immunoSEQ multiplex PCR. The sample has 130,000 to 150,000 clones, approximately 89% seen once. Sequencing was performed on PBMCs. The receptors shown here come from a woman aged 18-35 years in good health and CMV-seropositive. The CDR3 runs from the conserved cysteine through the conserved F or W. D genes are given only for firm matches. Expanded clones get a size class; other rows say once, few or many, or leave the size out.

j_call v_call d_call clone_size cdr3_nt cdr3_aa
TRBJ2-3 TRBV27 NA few TGTGCCAGCAGTTGGGGCCTTGTTGGGGGGGGCCACACAGATACGCAGTATTTT CASSWGLVGGGHTDTQYF
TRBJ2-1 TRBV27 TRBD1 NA TGTGCCAGCAGAGCCATCGACAGGGGCTCCTACAATGAGCAGTTCTTC CASRAIDRGSYNEQFF
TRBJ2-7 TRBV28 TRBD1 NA TGTGCCAGCATCGGGGAACAGGGGGACCATCCCTACGAGCAGTACTTC CASIGEQGDHPYEQYF
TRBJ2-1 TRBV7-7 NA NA TGTGCTAGCAGCTTATTGTTTGGGACTGGCTCCGATGAGCAGTTCTTC CASSLLFGTGSDEQFF
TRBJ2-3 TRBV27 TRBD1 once TGTGCCAGCAGTCTCAGGGACAGAGCGCTGGGCACAGATACGCAGTATTTT CASSLRDRALGTDTQYF
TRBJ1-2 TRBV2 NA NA TGTGCCAGCGGGGGGGACTATGGCTACACCTTC CASGGDYGYTF
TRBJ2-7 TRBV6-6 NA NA TGTGCCAGCAGTTACTTCAGGGTAAGCTACGAGCAGTACTTC CASSYFRVSYEQYF
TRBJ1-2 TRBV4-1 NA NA TGCGCCAGCAGCCATCGCCAGACAGGCCTATATGGCTACACCTTC CASSHRQTGLYGYTF
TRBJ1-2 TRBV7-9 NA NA TGTGCCAGCAGCTTAAGAGGGAGTAACTATGGCTACACCTTC CASSLRGSNYGYTF
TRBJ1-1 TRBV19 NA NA TGTGCCAGTAGTCCTGGTGCAGGGCCCACTGAAGCTTTCTTT CASSPGAGPTEAFF
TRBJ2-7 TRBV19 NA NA TGTGCCAGTAGTATAGGATTGGGCCTCCGGAACGAGCAGTACTTC CASSIGLGLRNEQYF
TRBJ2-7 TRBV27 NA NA TGTGCCAGCAGTTCCCTCCCCTACGAGCAGTACTTC CASSSLPYEQYF
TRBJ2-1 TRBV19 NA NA TGTGCCAGTAGTATCAGCGGGTGGGCATCGGATGAGCAGTTCTTC CASSISGWASDEQFF
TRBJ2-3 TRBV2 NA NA TGTGCCAGCAGTGCTCGGAGAGATACGCAGTATTTT CASSARRDTQYF
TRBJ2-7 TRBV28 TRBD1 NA TGTGCCAGCTTTGGGACAGGGGAATACGAGCAGTACTTC CASFGTGEYEQYF
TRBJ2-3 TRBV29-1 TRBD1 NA TGCAGCGTTGATGGGACAGGGGGCATCCGGACAGATACGCAGTATTTT CSVDGTGGIRTDTQYF
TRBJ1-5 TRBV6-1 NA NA TGTGCCAGCAGTGAAAGAGGGTTCGGCAATCAGCCCCAGCATTTT CASSERGFGNQPQHF
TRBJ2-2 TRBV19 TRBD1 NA TGTGCCAGTTCTCCGACAGGGGACACCGGGGAGCTGTTTTTT CASSPTGDTGELFF
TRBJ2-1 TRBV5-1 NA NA TGCGCCAGCAGCTTGGAGTCTAGCTTGTACAATGAGCAGTTCTTC CASSLESSLYNEQFF
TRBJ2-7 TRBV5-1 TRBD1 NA TGCGCCAGCAGCTGGGGGACAGGGCCCGAGCAGTACTTC CASSWGTGPEQYF
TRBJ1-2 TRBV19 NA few TGTGCCAGTAGTATTGAGATAAACTATGGCTACACCTTC CASSIEINYGYTF
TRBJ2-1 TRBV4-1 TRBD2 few TGCGCCAGCAGCCAAGAGGAGCGGGGCCCCTCACGCCTCTACAATGAGCAGTTCTTC CASSQEERGPSRLYNEQFF
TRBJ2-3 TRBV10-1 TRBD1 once TGCGCCAGCAGTGAGGTGGGACAGGAGGTTAATGAAGATACGCAGTATTTT CASSEVGQEVNEDTQYF
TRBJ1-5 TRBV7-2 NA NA TGTGCCAGCAGCGGCGGGACGCGGTATAGCAATCAGCCCCAGCATTTT CASSGGTRYSNQPQHF
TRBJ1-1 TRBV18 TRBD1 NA TGTGCCAGCTCACCACTGGGACAGTCGAACACTGAAGCTTTCTTT CASSPLGQSNTEAFF
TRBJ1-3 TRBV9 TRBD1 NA TGTGCCAGCAGCGTCCAGGGGGCGCGTGGAAACACCATATATTTT CASSVQGARGNTIYF
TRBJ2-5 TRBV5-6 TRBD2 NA TGTGCCAGCAGCTTGGGGAGTAGTAGCGGGGGGGCCTTCGAGACCCAGTACTTC CASSLGSSSGGAFETQYF
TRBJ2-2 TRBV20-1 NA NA TGCAGTGCTTCTACGACCGGGGAGCTGTTTTTT CSASTTGELFF
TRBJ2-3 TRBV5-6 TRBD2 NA TGTGCCAGCAGCTCCCCTGGAGCGGGGGGGCGAGTGGGTACGCAGTATTTT CASSSPGAGGRVGTQYF
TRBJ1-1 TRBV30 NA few TGTGCCTGGAGTGTAGCGACAGGCACTGAAGCTTTCTTT CAWSVATGTEAFF
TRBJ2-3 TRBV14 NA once TGTGCCAGCAGTTACGCCCAACAATCTCTACTAGTGAAATACACAGATACGCAGTATTTT CASSYAQQSLLVKYTDTQYF
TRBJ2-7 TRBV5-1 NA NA TGCGCCAGCAGCCTTGACAGGATGAACTACGAGCAGTACTTC CASSLDRMNYEQYF
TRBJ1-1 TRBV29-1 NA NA TGCAGCGTTGCGGGAGAGAACACTGAAGCTTTCTTT CSVAGENTEAFF
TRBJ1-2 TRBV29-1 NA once TGCAGCGTTGAAGATCAGGGTCTCAACTATGGCTACACCTTC CSVEDQGLNYGYTF
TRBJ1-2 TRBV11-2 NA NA TGTGCCAGCAGCTTGAGAACAATAGCGGCGGGGACCTATGGCTACACCTTC CASSLRTIAAGTYGYTF
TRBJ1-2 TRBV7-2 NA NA TGTGCCAGCAGCTGGGAGTACTATGGCTACACCTTC CASSWEYYGYTF
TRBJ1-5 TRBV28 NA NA TGTGCCAGCAGCAAACAGGGCTATAGCAATCAGCCCCAGCATTTT CASSKQGYSNQPQHF
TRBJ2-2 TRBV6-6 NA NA TGTGCCAGCAGTTACCTCCCGAACACCGGGGAGCTGTTTTTT CASSYLPNTGELFF
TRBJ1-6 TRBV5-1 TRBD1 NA TGCGCCAGCAGCTTAAGACAGGGGGAGCTTTCACCCCTCCACTTT CASSLRQGELSPLHF
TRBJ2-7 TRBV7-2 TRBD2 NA TGTGCCAGCAGCCGCGGGGGTTACGAGCAGTACTTC CASSRGGYEQYF
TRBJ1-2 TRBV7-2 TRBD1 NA TGTGCCAGCAGCCCGACAGGGAATGGCTACACCTTC CASSPTGNGYTF
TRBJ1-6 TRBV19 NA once TGTGCCAGTAGTACCGGACTCTTTACCTTTCGGAATTCACCCCTCCACTTT CASSTGLFTFRNSPLHF
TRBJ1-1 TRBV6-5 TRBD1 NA TGTGCCAGCAGTTTCGATCCGGGACAGGGCCACACTGAAGCTTTCTTT CASSFDPGQGHTEAFF